Listed below are T cell receptor beta chains from one sample, sequenced in a study of blood T cell repertoires in COVID-19. The protocol was immunoSEQ multiplex PCR, while the TCRdb copy is restricted to in-frame clones and leaves out a portion. The repertoire consists of tens of thousands of clones, with about four fifths occurring once and the leading ten covering 12%. The sample taken for sequencing was peripheral blood. Every receptor here comes from a human donor in a cohort sampled during active COVID-19. The CDR3 runs from the conserved cysteine through the conserved F or W. The D gene is left open where the match is weak. Clone size is shown for a subset of rows, as once, few, many or a class of expanded clone.

-,-,TRBJ2-1,TRBV6-5,CASRGWDSSNNEQFF,TGTGCCAGCAGAGGTTGGGACTCCTCAAACAATGAGCAGTTCTTC
-,TRBD1,TRBJ1-2,TRBV5-1,CASSVQGDDGYTF,TGCGCCAGCAGCGTACAGGGGGACGATGGCTACACCTTC
-,TRBD1,TRBJ2-3,TRBV6-4,CASSELQGADTQYF,TGTGCCAGCAGTGAATTGCAGGGGGCCGATACGCAGTATTTT
-,-,TRBJ2-1,TRBV2,CASSSLTGRGNEQFF,TGTGCCAGCAGTTCCTTAACAGGGAGGGGCAATGAGCAGTTCTTC
-,-,TRBJ1-1,TRBV5-1,CASSQDSNTEAFF,TGCGCCAGCAGCCAGGACAGCAACACTGAAGCTTTCTTT
-,-,TRBJ1-4,TRBV6-5,CASSYSTGEKLFF,TGTGCCAGCAGTTACTCAACAGGGGAAAAACTGTTTTTT
-,TRBD1,TRBJ2-6,TRBV18,CASSQVTGQAISGANVLTF,TGTGCCAGCTCACAAGTGACGGGACAGGCTATATCTGGGGCCAACGTCCTGACTTTC
-,-,TRBJ2-7,TRBV27,CASSPYSSPHEQYF,TGTGCCAGCAGTCCGTACAGTTCTCCCCACGAGCAGTACTTC
-,-,TRBJ1-1,TRBV7-6,CASSSPFRGPYTEAFF,TGTGCCAGCAGCTCCCCGTTCAGGGGACCTTACACTGAAGCTTTCTTT
-,-,TRBJ2-3,TRBV6-1,CASSEALGGRGRAYPGTDTQYF,TGTGCCAGCAGTGAAGCGCTGGGGGGGCGGGGGCGCGCCTACCCGGGCACAGATACGCAGTATTTT
-,-,TRBJ2-1,TRBV12-3/TRBV12-4,CASSEYNEQFF,TGTGCCAGCAGCGAGTACAATGAGCAGTTCTTC
-,TRBD1,TRBJ2-7,TRBV5-4,CASSFRDRGGYEQYF,TGTGCCAGCAGCTTCAGGGACAGGGGTGGATACGAGCAGTACTTC
few,-,TRBJ2-1,TRBV5-1,CASSLAKGGQPGYEQFF,TGCGCCAGCAGCTTGGCCAAGGGGGGGCAACCCGGCTATGAGCAGTTCTTC
-,-,TRBJ2-5,TRBV2,CASSASPGGETQYF,TGTGCCAGCAGCGCTTCCCCTGGGGGGGAGACCCAGTACTTC
-,-,TRBJ2-6,TRBV6-5,CASRARSSGANVLTF,TGTGCCAGCAGAGCCCGTAGCTCTGGGGCCAACGTCCTGACTTTC
-,-,TRBJ2-3,TRBV2,CASSSGAASRDTQYF,TGTGCCAGCAGCTCAGGGGCAGCTAGCAGAGATACGCAGTATTTT